Listed below are T cell receptor beta chains from one sample, sequenced in a study of early T cells in non-severe SARS-CoV-2 infection. TCRdb redid the calling of the 5' RACE reads with MiXCR, one entry per CDR3 protein. The sample lists 60,000 or so distinct CDR3 sequences; about 9.4% were seen once. Input material: whole blood. Every receptor here comes from an adult who was a healthcare worker with PCR-confirmed SARS-CoV-2 infection or an uninfected control (not recorded which). Both conserved end residues are part of each CDR3. A D gene is named only where the DNA matches it firmly.

. TRBJ2-7 16 TRBV7-9 CASSPLPSKRYGEQYF
. TRBJ1-2 11 TRBV19 CASSAGYGYTF
. TRBJ2-4 15 TRBV21-1 CASSKARRDKNIQYF
. TRBJ2-3 12 TRBV20-1 CSAQQGSDTQYF
TRBD1 TRBJ2-2 14 TRBV2 CASSLQGAGGELFF
. TRBJ2-1 13 TRBV3-1 CASGELSYNEQFF
TRBD1 TRBJ1-4 16 TRBV4-2 CASSQDRGQGGEKLFF
. TRBJ2-5 14 TRBV6-6 CASKRGGSQETQYF
. TRBJ2-7 16 TRBV4-1 CASSQEWDVGWYEQYF
. TRBJ2-1 15 TRBV5-1 CASSLSPGANNEQFF
. TRBJ2-6 16 TRBV29-1 CSVVEPFSSGANVLTF
TRBD2 TRBJ2-7 17 TRBV10-3 CAISEPQTSGRAYEQYF
TRBD1 TRBJ1-2 12 TRBV29-1 CSVGQGTKGYTF
. TRBJ2-7 14 TRBV12-5 CASGLPGTPYEQYF
TRBD2 TRBJ2-7 15 TRBV5-1 CASKLTAGGNYEQYF
. TRBJ2-3 13 TRBV20-1 CSARLSPSDTQYF
. TRBJ2-3 14 TRBV4-1 CASSQDRVGDTQYF
. TRBJ2-2 12 TRBV6-5 CASKGGPGELFF
. TRBJ2-1 15 TRBV7-3 CASSLMGGTYNEQFF
TRBD2 TRBJ2-5 15 TRBV7-6 CASSLEGRAGETQYF
. TRBJ2-7 14 TRBV7-6 CASSITAGLGEQYF
. TRBJ1-1 11 TRBV29-1 CSGTQGTEAFF
. TRBJ2-3 15 TRBV10-3 CAISPGSEARDTQYF
TRBD2 TRBJ2-7 11 TRBV29-1 CAGTSSDEQYF
. TRBJ1-5 13 TRBV5-1 CASSPEEGQPQHF
TRBD2 TRBJ2-5 14 TRBV19 CASRLMSGRGTQYF
TRBD1 TRBJ1-4 15 TRBV12-3/TRBV12-4 CASSRQGATNEKLFF
TRBD2 TRBJ2-3 17 TRBV6-2/TRBV6-3 CASRGLAGARSTDTQYF
TRBD1 TRBJ2-2 15 TRBV4-1 CASSQGQLRTGELFF
TRBD2 TRBJ2-5 20 TRBV11-2 CASSLGSGRTSGERGKTQYF
. TRBJ1-6 16 TRBV6-1 CASSEANSLYNSPLHF
TRBD2 TRBJ2-5 13 TRBV12-3/TRBV12-4 CASSAGRVETQYF